The rows below give T cell receptor beta chains drawn from one sample of a study of T-cell memory formation after mild COVID-19. Using its own MiXCR run on the 5' RACE reads, TCRdb lists one record per CDR3 protein. Of around 200,000 distinct CDR3 sequences listed, approximately 10% were seen once; the top ten hold 2.5% to 3.5%. Sequenced sample: PBMCs or a T cell subset sorted from them (not recorded which). These receptors all stem from a man aged 18 to 29 who had mild COVID-19 (a few samples of this study predate the infection). Cell type and time point are not known. CDR3s leave out the opening cysteine and the closing phenylalanine or tryptophan. The D gene is left open where the match is weak.

>.|TRBV7-7|TRBJ2-2
ASSLRLGGTGELF
>.|TRBV7-9|TRBJ1-2
ASSFPANYGYT
>.|TRBV5-6|TRBJ2-5
ASSSARQETQY
>.|TRBV19|TRBJ1-5
ASSVKGVWNQPQH
>TRBD1|TRBV7-2|TRBJ1-2
ASSYPPGQSYGYT
>.|TRBV15|TRBJ1-2
ATSRDEGGALGYT
>TRBD2|TRBV7-3|TRBJ2-1
ASSLLAGPYNEQF
>TRBD2|TRBV5-1|TRBJ2-2
ASSRTSGGPNTGELF
>.|TRBV14|TRBJ2-4
ASSRLSGEGAKNIQY
>TRBD1|TRBV28|TRBJ2-3
ASSRDRIPDTQY
>.|TRBV21-1|TRBJ1-4
ASSKDLLRRTNEKLF
>TRBD1|TRBV5-1|TRBJ2-2
ASSLEGTARELF
>TRBD2|TRBV5-1|TRBJ2-2
ASSSGTSDIGELF
>.|TRBV5-1|TRBJ2-5
ASSLDGQLYQETQY
>.|TRBV7-9|TRBJ1-1
ASSFLPGQLNTEAF
>.|TRBV5-1|TRBJ1-1
ASSLVTRYSAEAF